These T cell receptor beta chains were read from a single sample in a study of blood T cells in healthy people across ages. One entry per CDR3 protein results from TCRdb running MiXCR on the 5' RACE reads. The sample includes 800,000 or so distinct CDR3 sequences, approximately 59% of them seen just once. Source material: blood. The receptor set was obtained from a man under 40 in good health. CDR3s include the opening cysteine and the closing phenylalanine or tryptophan. A D gene is named only where the DNA matches it firmly. For some rows the clone size is stated as once, few or many, or as a class when expanded; others skip it.

J: TRBJ2-3; V: TRBV7-2; size: -; D: -; CDR3: CASSLGSSPGTQYF; DNA: TGTGCCAGCAGCTTAGGGTCAAGTCCCGGTACGCAGTATTTT
J: TRBJ2-1; V: TRBV7-2; size: few; D: TRBD1; CDR3: CASSLAGQGQQFF; DNA: TGTGCCAGCAGCTTAGCGGGACAGGGGCAGCAGTTCTTC
J: TRBJ1-6; V: TRBV27; size: -; D: TRBD1; CDR3: CASSLDRGRESPLHF; DNA: TGTGCCAGCAGTTTAGACAGGGGAAGGGAGTCACCCCTCCACTTT
J: TRBJ2-5; V: TRBV4-2; size: few; D: TRBD2; CDR3: CASSQDRSGGRQYF; DNA: TGTGCCAGCAGCCAAGATAGGAGCGGGGGGAGGCAGTACTTC
J: TRBJ1-1; V: TRBV5-1; size: -; D: -; CDR3: CASSLAPGPATEAFF; DNA: TGCGCCAGCAGCTTGGCGCCAGGGCCGGCCACTGAAGCTTTCTTT
J: TRBJ2-1; V: TRBV9; size: -; D: -; CDR3: CASGRSRLEQFF; DNA: TGTGCCAGCGGCCGATCACGGTTAGAGCAGTTCTTC
J: TRBJ2-7; V: TRBV5-1; size: few; D: -; CDR3: CASSLEGTGYEQYF; DNA: TGCGCCAGCAGCTTGGAAGGGACGGGCTACGAGCAGTACTTC
J: TRBJ1-5; V: TRBV7-2; size: -; D: -; CDR3: CASRYSSQQPQHF; DNA: TGTGCCAGCAGGTACTCGTCGCAACAGCCCCAGCATTTT
J: TRBJ2-3; V: TRBV9; size: -; D: TRBD2; CDR3: CASSAGTSEVMDTQYF; DNA: TGTGCCAGCAGCGCCGGGACTAGCGAAGTGATGGATACGCAGTATTTT
J: TRBJ2-7; V: TRBV7-2; size: -; D: -; CDR3: CASSDGNMGYEQYF; DNA: TGTGCCAGCAGCGACGGAAATATGGGCTACGAGCAGTACTTC
J: TRBJ2-7; V: TRBV6-6; size: -; D: -; CDR3: CASSPEGLSYEQYF; DNA: TGTGCCAGCAGCCCAGAGGGGCTCTCCTACGAGCAGTACTTC
J: TRBJ2-1; V: TRBV4-2; size: once; D: -; CDR3: CASSQDVGGFRNEQFF; DNA: TGTGCCAGCAGCCAAGACGTCGGGGGTTTTAGGAATGAGCAGTTCTTC
J: TRBJ2-7; V: TRBV7-8; size: few; D: TRBD1; CDR3: CASSNRDRDYEQYF; DNA: TGTGCCAGCAGCAACCGGGACAGGGACTACGAGCAGTACTTC
J: TRBJ2-7; V: TRBV9; size: -; D: -; CDR3: CASSGGGTDRRYEQYF; DNA: TGTGCCAGCAGCGGTGGGGGGACAGATCGCCGTTACGAGCAGTACTTC
J: TRBJ1-2; V: TRBV20-1; size: -; D: -; CDR3: CSARPANYGYTF; DNA: TGCAGTGCCCGGCCAGCAAATTATGGCTACACCTTC
J: TRBJ2-1; V: TRBV7-3; size: few; D: TRBD2; CDR3: CASSREGLAGGNEQFF; DNA: TGTGCCAGCAGCCGAGAAGGACTAGCGGGGGGCAATGAGCAGTTCTTC
J: TRBJ1-2; V: TRBV4-1; size: -; D: -; CDR3: CASSQVGPFYGYTF; DNA: TGCGCCAGCAGCCAAGTCGGACCCTTCTATGGCTACACCTTC
J: TRBJ1-1; V: TRBV9; size: few; D: -; CDR3: CASSVDNTEAFF; DNA: TGTGCCAGCAGCGTAGACAACACTGAAGCTTTCTTT
J: TRBJ2-1; V: TRBV7-2; size: -; D: -; CDR3: CASSSLASYEQFF; DNA: TGTGCCAGCAGCTCACTAGCCTCCTATGAGCAGTTCTTC
J: TRBJ2-5; V: TRBV4-2; size: once; D: TRBD2; CDR3: CASSQSGGTQETQYF; DNA: TGTGCCAGCAGCCAAAGCGGGGGGACTCAAGAGACCCAGTACTTC
J: TRBJ1-4; V: TRBV12-3/TRBV12-4; size: -; D: TRBD1; CDR3: CASSPSTGNEKLFF; DNA: TGTGCCAGCAGTCCCTCGACAGGGAATGAAAAACTGTTTTTT
J: TRBJ2-5; V: TRBV7-9; size: once; D: -; CDR3: CASSLDLADSRETQYF; DNA: TGTGCCAGCAGCTTAGATCTTGCCGATTCTCGAGAGACCCAGTACTTC